The rows below give T cell receptor beta chains drawn from one sample of a study of T cells in Graves' hyperthyroidism and ophthalmopathy. MiXCR, applied by TCRdb to the multiplex PCR reads, yields one record per CDR3 protein. The table has 550,000 to 800,000 distinct CDR3 sequences, 15% to 20% seen once. Sequenced sample: blood. The source is a man between 45 and 60 years old with Graves' hyperthyroidism. Each CDR3 is given with its conserved first and last residue. D genes are given only for firm matches. The size entry is marked missing in some rows and otherwise reads once, few, many or a size class.

j_call d_call v_call clone_size cdr3_nt cdr3_aa
TRBJ2-6 TRBD1 TRBV19 few TGTGCCAGCCATCCCGGGACAGGCTTGTCTGGGGCCAACGTCCTGACTTTC CASHPGTGLSGANVLTF
TRBJ2-3 TRBD2 TRBV20-1 many TGCAGTGCGGACCCTGGACTAGCGGGAGCAGATACGCAGTATTTT CSADPGLAGADTQYF
TRBJ2-7 TRBD2 TRBV29-1 many TGCAGCGTTGAGGCTAGCGGGAGATCCTACGAGCAGTACTTC CSVEASGRSYEQYF
TRBJ2-5 TRBD2 TRBV10-3 many TGTGCCATCAGTGGCGGGACTAGCGGTAAAGAGACCCAGTACTTC CAISGGTSGKETQYF
TRBJ1-5 NA TRBV30 NA TGTGCCTGGAGTGAAATCATTAGCAATCAGCCCCAGCATTTT CAWSEIISNQPQHF
TRBJ1-1 NA TRBV28 NA TGTGCCAGCAGTCCCTCCCACCACCGCGGCGAAGCTTTCTTT CASSPSHHRGEAFF
TRBJ2-5 NA TRBV24-1 few TGTGCCACCAGTGCCCCGGACAGTCAAGAGACCCAGTACTTC CATSAPDSQETQYF
TRBJ2-3 NA TRBV6-5 NA TGTGCCAGCAGTTACTCGCAGGGTTGGGACGACACAGATACGCAGTATTTT CASSYSQGWDDTDTQYF
TRBJ1-6 NA TRBV4-1 NA TGCGCCAGCAGCCAAGTGCTGGTCAGGGGCCATGGTTCACCCCTCCACTTT CASSQVLVRGHGSPLHF
TRBJ2-1 TRBD2 TRBV2 many TGTGCCACCTCTAGCGGGACCACCTACAATGAGCAGTTCTTC CATSSGTTYNEQFF
TRBJ1-1 NA TRBV11-2 many TGTGCCAGCAGCTTAGAAGTCAGGGAAGGCACTGAAGCTTTCTTT CASSLEVREGTEAFF
TRBJ2-1 TRBD2 TRBV7-9 few TGTGCCAGCAGCTTAGGGAGCGGGGTGAGTCGTATTGAGCAGTTCTTC CASSLGSGVSRIEQFF
TRBJ1-1 NA TRBV15 few TGTGCCACCAGCAGAGGAGAGAACACTGAAGCTTTCTTT CATSRGENTEAFF
TRBJ2-7 TRBD2 TRBV28 few TGTGCCAGCAGTTCCCTCTGGGGTGCGGGAGCTACCTACGAGCAGTACTTC CASSSLWGAGATYEQYF
TRBJ1-2 TRBD1 TRBV27 many TGTGCCAGCAGTACAACAGGGGTCGGCTACACCTTC CASSTTGVGYTF
TRBJ1-5 NA TRBV19 few TGTGCCACCCGCCCAAGGGTTAATAGCAATCAGCCCCAGCATTTT CATRPRVNSNQPQHF
TRBJ1-4 NA TRBV10-2 few TGCGCCAGCAGTGACAATATAGGGGCTAATGAAAAACTGTTTTTT CASSDNIGANEKLFF
TRBJ1-2 TRBD1 TRBV11-2 many TGTGCCAGCAGCTTAGATCGCCAGGGGGATGGCTACACCTTC CASSLDRQGDGYTF
TRBJ2-7 NA TRBV7-2 many TGTGCCAGCAGGGACGTCGGCTACGAGCAGTACTTC CASRDVGYEQYF
TRBJ1-6 TRBD1 TRBV2 many TGTGCCAGCAGTGAAGAAGCAGGGGGCGTATCACCCCTCCACTTT CASSEEAGGVSPLHF
TRBJ1-1 TRBD1 TRBV6-5 many TGTGCCAGCAGTTACTCAAGGGACAGATCTGGTGAAGCTTTCTTT CASSYSRDRSGEAFF
TRBJ2-3 NA TRBV7-9 NA TGTGCCAGCAGCTCCGCCCCTAGCACAGATACGCAGTATTTT CASSSAPSTDTQYF
TRBJ2-1 TRBD2 TRBV5-1 many TGCGCCAGCAGCTCTACTAGCGGGAGTACCTATGAGCAGTTCTTC CASSSTSGSTYEQFF
TRBJ1-5 NA TRBV12-3/TRBV12-4 many TGTGCCAGCAGTTTTGGGGGGGCGCCTAGTCAGCCCCAGCATTTT CASSFGGAPSQPQHF
TRBJ2-5 TRBD2 TRBV5-1 once TGCGCCAGCAGCTTGGAGCTGACTAGCGGGAGTTTAGAGACCCAGTACTTC CASSLELTSGSLETQYF
TRBJ2-5 NA TRBV5-1 few TGCGCCAGCAGCTACGAGCGGTCCGGGACCCAGTACTTC CASSYERSGTQYF
TRBJ2-7 TRBD2 TRBV4-2 NA TGTGCCAGCAGCCAAGATAGCCTAGCGGGAGTGTACGAGCAGTACTTC CASSQDSLAGVYEQYF
TRBJ1-1 NA TRBV7-2 many TGTGCCAGCAGCTTAATCCACATGAACACTGAAGCTTTCTTT CASSLIHMNTEAFF
TRBJ1-5 NA TRBV12-3/TRBV12-4 many TGTGCCAGCAGTTTAATTCCCAGGGGAAACAATCAGCCCCAGCATTTT CASSLIPRGNNQPQHF
TRBJ2-7 NA TRBV25-1 NA TGTGCCAGCAGTGAATGGCTGGGCTACGAGCAGTACTTC CASSEWLGYEQYF
TRBJ1-5 NA TRBV2 NA TGTGCCAGCAGCCAGGGGTTTCGGCAGCCCCAGCATTTT CASSQGFRQPQHF
TRBJ1-1 NA TRBV12-3/TRBV12-4 few TGTGCCGGCAGTTCATTCACAGGGAATACTGAAGCTTTCTTT CAGSSFTGNTEAFF
TRBJ1-2 NA TRBV20-1 NA TGCAGTGCTGCCAGGGACTTCTATGGCTACACCTTC CSAARDFYGYTF
TRBJ2-1 NA TRBV20-1 many TGCAGTGCTAGACAGGGCTCGAGAGGGATTTACAATGAGCAGTTCTTC CSARQGSRGIYNEQFF
TRBJ1-1 NA TRBV28 few TGTGCCAGCTATGGCAGGATATTTCAAGCTTTCTTT CASYGRIFQAFF
TRBJ2-2 TRBD2 TRBV6-2/TRBV6-3 many TGTGCCAGCAGGACTAGCGGTGCGAACACCGGGGAGCTGTTTTTT CASRTSGANTGELFF
TRBJ1-5 TRBD1 TRBV24-1 NA TGTGCCACCAGCCAGAAGGCCTCCAGACAGGGTCGAAATCAGCCCCAGCATTTT CATSQKASRQGRNQPQHF
TRBJ2-4 NA TRBV29-1 NA TGCAGCGTTGGGGCAGACAAAAACATTCAGTACTTC CSVGADKNIQYF
TRBJ1-1 NA TRBV5-6 many TGTGCCAGCAGGGGCTGGGGCACTGAAGCTTTCTTT CASRGWGTEAFF
TRBJ2-7 NA TRBV29-1 NA TGCAGCGTTGAAGAAGGACAGACCTACGAGCAGTACTTC CSVEEGQTYEQYF
TRBJ2-7 NA TRBV28 many TGTGCCAGCAGTTTGAGTCCAGGAACCTACGCGCAGTACTTC CASSLSPGTYAQYF
TRBJ2-4 NA TRBV10-3 few TGTGCCATCAGCATTAAGGGTGGCGAAAACATTCAGTACTTC CAISIKGGENIQYF
TRBJ2-1 TRBD2 TRBV11-2 many TGTGCCAGCAGCTTAACACTAGCGGGCATGGATGAGCAGTTCTTC CASSLTLAGMDEQFF
TRBJ1-2 TRBD1 TRBV12-3/TRBV12-4 NA TGTGCCAGCAGTTTAGTTCCGGGACAGGAAGCTAACTATGGCTACACCTTC CASSLVPGQEANYGYTF
TRBJ1-2 NA TRBV20-1 many TGCAGTGCTAGAGATTTAGCTAACTATGGCTACACCTTC CSARDLANYGYTF
TRBJ2-7 NA TRBV19 many TGTGCCAGTAGTATAGCCGGCGAGTACGGAGAGCAGTACTTC CASSIAGEYGEQYF